The entry that follows covers one T cell receptor (beta chain) sequence. The antigen is not known. The assay was immunoSEQ multiplex PCR, and TCRdb's table has in-frame clones only and misses some. Of 45,000 to 65,000 clones in the sample, 89% were seen once. The entry originates in a study of memory CD8 T cells in hepatitis C reinfection. Points from the study as a whole: Roughly five donors were too few for definitive public clonotype conclusions.

Time point noted: pre-reinfection, 55 to 20 weeks before reinfection detection. TCR sequencing was done directly ex vivo on sorted cells, without expansion in vitro. CDR1 and CDR2 (germline): SGHAT, FQNNGV. Trimming left V 4 bases short and J 1 base short, with 9 bases between. The CDR3 consists of 14 residues. Sequenced material: naive CD8+ T cells sorted from blood. The TCR sequence derives from a man between 18 and 35 years old with hepatitis C virus infection. This chain links TRBV11-2 with TRBJ2-3; D remains unclear. The CDR3 sequence: CASSSGWGTDTQYF. DNA of the CDR3: TGTGCCAGCAGCTCCGGGTGGGGCACAGATACGCAGTATTTT.